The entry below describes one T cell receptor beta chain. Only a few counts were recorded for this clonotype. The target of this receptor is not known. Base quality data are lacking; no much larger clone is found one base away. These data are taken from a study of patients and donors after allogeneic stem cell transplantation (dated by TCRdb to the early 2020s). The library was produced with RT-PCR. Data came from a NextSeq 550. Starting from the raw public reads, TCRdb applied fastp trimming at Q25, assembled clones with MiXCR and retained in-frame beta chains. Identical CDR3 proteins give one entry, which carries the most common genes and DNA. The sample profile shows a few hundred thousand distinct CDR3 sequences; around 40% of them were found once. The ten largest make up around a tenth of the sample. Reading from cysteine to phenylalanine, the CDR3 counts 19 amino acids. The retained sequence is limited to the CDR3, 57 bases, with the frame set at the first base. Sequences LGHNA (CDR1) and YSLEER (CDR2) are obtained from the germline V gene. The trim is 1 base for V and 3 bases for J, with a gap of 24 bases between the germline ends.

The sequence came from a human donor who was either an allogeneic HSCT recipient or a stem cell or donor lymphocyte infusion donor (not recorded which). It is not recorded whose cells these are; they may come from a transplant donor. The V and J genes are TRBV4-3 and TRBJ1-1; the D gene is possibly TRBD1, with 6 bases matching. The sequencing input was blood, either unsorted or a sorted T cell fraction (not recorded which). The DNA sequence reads TGCGCCAGCAGCCAAGCGTATACAGGGTTGTGGGTCGAGGACACTGAAGCTTTCTTT. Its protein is CASSQAYTGLWVEDTEAFF.